A selection of T cell receptor beta chains follows, all from one sample in a study of OX40 agonist ivuxolimab in advanced cancers. Clones were sequenced by immunoSEQ multiplex PCR, and TCRdb holds only the in-frame ones, with some missing. The table shows under 100,000 clones, with about 88% occurring only once. The specimen was CD4+ or CD8+ T cells sorted from blood, collected in a trial of the OX40 agonist ivuxolimab. Every receptor here comes from an adult with an advanced solid tumor such as melanoma, head and neck, liver or kidney cancer. The CDR3 runs from the conserved cysteine through the conserved F or W.

TRBV7-9,TRBJ1-2,CASSREGARDYGYTF
TRBV6-4,TRBJ2-3,CASSDRAGPTDTQYF
TRBV6-6,TRBJ1-1,CASSYRGYRGTEAFF
TRBV5-1,TRBJ2-2,CATRKESGNTGELFF
TRBV10-2,TRBJ2-3,CASSRASLMDTQYF
TRBV28,TRBJ2-5,CASSGGYQETQYF
TRBV14,TRBJ1-3,CASSPYLKSSGNTIYF
TRBV7-3,TRBJ1-2,CASSLTSNGGDYGYTF
TRBV6-1,TRBJ1-1,CASSDHPQNTEAFF
TRBV5-1,TRBJ2-5,CASSLGNRKETQYF
TRBV10-3,TRBJ2-7,CAISEGQAQYEQYF
TRBV19,TRBJ1-1,CASSIDGPGAEAFF
TRBV18,TRBJ2-2,CASSPPVLETGELFF
TRBV5-1,TRBJ2-7,CASSLAWTSDRGEQYF
TRBV4-3,TRBJ2-1,CASSQPPNEQFF
TRBV5-4,TRBJ2-4,CASSWGHSGREGHKNIQYF
TRBV30,TRBJ2-6,CAWGEGANVLTF
TRBV11-2,TRBJ1-3,CASSLGLGNTIYF
TRBV30,TRBJ2-7,CAWRKRTGGVYEQYF
TRBV5-1,TRBJ2-4,CASSLGRRDPKNIQYF
TRBV7-2,TRBJ1-5,CASSLRGGSNQPQHF
TRBV19,TRBJ1-4,CASSSPRDPNEKLFF
TRBV4-1,TRBJ2-7,CASSQDQGPALYEQYF
TRBV7-2,TRBJ1-6,CASSWQGVGAVSSPLHF
TRBV15,TRBJ2-5,CATNLRGQETQYF
TRBV5-6,TRBJ2-7,CASSLEPWTGTYEQYF
TRBV6-5,TRBJ1-3,CASIPPGQAHTIYF
TRBV11-2,TRBJ1-1,CASSHGWRTGVVDTEAFF
TRBV20-1,TRBJ2-5,CSAYGGETQYF
TRBV7-6,TRBJ1-1,CASSFPWDRDPEAFF
TRBV7-8,TRBJ2-1,CASSMGLAGYNEQFF
TRBV10-3,TRBJ2-7,CAIGRWGSYEQYF
TRBV28,TRBJ1-4,CASSLWGRGSEKLFF
TRBV4-3,TRBJ1-4,CASSQDLNRGGSATNEKLFF
TRBV6-1,TRBJ2-5,CASMVEAAQETQYF
TRBV7-8,TRBJ2-1,CASSLALWGDEQFF
TRBV19,TRBJ2-5,CASRETDRETQYF
TRBV2,TRBJ1-5,CASSRLNSNQPQHF
TRBV11-2,TRBJ2-1,CASSLLAGGPRSSYNEQFF
TRBV5-1,TRBJ2-1,CASSQTQGEQFF
TRBV9,TRBJ2-3,CASSVDPGRAQYF
TRBV30,TRBJ2-1,CAWSVPDGGRAYNEQFF
TRBV27,TRBJ2-3,CASSLPTAGDTQYF
TRBV18,TRBJ1-4,CASSPDIGGSEKLFF
TRBV4-2,TRBJ2-7,CASSQVSAGAYEQYF
TRBV2,TRBJ1-2,CASSGTPANYGYTF
TRBV20-1,TRBJ1-1,CSAELGTEAFF
TRBV19,TRBJ1-2,CASLQGYGYTF
TRBV25-1,TRBJ2-5,CASSELGPWETQYF
TRBV5-1,TRBJ1-2,CASSLGGSGYGYTF
TRBV7-2,TRBJ2-6,CASSLRVSSTGANVLTF